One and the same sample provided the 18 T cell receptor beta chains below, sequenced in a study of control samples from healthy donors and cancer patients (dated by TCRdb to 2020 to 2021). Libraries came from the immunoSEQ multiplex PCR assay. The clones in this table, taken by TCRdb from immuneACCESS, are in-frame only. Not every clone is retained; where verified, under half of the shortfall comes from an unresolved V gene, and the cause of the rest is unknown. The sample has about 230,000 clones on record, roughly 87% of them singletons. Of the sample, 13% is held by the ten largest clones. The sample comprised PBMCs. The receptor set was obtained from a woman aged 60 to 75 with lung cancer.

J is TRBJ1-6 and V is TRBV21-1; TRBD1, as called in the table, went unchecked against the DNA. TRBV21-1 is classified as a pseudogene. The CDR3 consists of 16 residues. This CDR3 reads CASSNHREICNSPLHF. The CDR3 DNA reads TGTGCCAGCAGCAACCACAGGGAAATATGTAATTCACCCCTCCACTTT.

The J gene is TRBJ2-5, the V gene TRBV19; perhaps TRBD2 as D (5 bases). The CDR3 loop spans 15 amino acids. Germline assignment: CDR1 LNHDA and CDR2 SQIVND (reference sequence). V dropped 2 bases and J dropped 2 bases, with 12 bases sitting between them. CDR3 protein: CASSIFPTTQETQYF. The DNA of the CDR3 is TGTGCCAGTAGTATATTCCCGACTACGCAAGAGACCCAGTACTTC. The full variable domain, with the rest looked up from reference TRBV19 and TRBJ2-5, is DGGITQSPKYLFRKEGQNVTLSCEQNLNHDAMYWYRQDPGQGLRLIYYSQIVNDFQKGDIAEGYSVSREKKESFPLTVTSAQKNPTAFYLCASSIFPTTQETQYFGPGTRLLVL.

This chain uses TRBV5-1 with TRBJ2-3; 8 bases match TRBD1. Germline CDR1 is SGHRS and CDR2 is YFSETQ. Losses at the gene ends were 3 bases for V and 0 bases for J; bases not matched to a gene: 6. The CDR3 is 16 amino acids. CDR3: CASSWGTGASTDTQYF. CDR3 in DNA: TGCGCCAGCAGCTGGGGGACAGGAGCTAGCACAGATACGCAGTATTTT.

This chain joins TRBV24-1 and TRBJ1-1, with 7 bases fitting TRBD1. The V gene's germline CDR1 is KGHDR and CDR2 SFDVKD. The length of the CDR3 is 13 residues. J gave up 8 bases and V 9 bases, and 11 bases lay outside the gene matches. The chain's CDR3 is CATRDSRFWEAFF. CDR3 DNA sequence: TGTGCCACCCGGGACAGCCGTTTTTGGGAAGCTTTCTTT.

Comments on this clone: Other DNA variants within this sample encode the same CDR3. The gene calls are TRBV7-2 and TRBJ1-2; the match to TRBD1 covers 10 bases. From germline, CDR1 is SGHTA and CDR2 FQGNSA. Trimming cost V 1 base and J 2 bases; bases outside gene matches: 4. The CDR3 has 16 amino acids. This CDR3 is CASSLGGTGANYGYTF. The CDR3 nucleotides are TGTGCCAGCAGCTTAGGGGGGACAGGGGCGAACTATGGCTACACCTTC.

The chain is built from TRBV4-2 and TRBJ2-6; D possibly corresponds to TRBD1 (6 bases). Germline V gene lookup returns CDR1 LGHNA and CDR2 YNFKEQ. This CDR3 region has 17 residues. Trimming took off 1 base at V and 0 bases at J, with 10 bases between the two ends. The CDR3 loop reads CASSQVGGDSGANVLTF. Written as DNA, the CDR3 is TGTGCCAGCAGCCAAGTAGGGGGTGACTCTGGGGCCAACGTCCTGACTTTC.

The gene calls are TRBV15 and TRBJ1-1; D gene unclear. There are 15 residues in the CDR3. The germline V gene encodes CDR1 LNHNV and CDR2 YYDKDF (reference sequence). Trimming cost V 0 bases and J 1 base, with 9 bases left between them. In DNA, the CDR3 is TGTGCCACCAGCAGAGATAAGGTCGGGAACACTGAAGCTTTCTTT. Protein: CATSRDKVGNTEAFF. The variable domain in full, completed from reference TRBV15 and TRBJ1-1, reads DAMVIQNPRYQVTQFGKPVTLSCSQTLNHNVMYWYQQKSSQAPKLLFHYYDKDFNNEADTPDNFQSRRPNTSFCFLDIRSPGLGDTAMYLCATSRDKVGNTEAFFGQGTRLTVV.

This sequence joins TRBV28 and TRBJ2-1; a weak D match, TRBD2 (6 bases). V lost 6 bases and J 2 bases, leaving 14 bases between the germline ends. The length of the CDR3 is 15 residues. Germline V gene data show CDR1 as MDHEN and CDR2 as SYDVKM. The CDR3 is CASSQFSGTYNEQFF. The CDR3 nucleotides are TGTGCCAGCAGCCAATTTAGCGGTACCTACAATGAGCAGTTCTTC.

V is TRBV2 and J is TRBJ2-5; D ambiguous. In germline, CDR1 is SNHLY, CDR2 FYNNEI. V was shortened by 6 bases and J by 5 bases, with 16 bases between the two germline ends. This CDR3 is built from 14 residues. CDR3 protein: CASRGNSLGETQYF. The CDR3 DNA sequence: TGTGCCAGCAGAGGTAACTCCCTCGGGGAGACCCAGTACTTC.

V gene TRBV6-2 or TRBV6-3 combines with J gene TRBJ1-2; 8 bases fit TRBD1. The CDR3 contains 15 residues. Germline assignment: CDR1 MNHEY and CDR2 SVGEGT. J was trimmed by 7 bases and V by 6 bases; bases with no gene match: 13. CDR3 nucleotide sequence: TGTGCCAGCAGCCTTTCCTGGGACAGGATGGCTGGCTACACCTTC. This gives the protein CASSLSWDRMAGYTF.

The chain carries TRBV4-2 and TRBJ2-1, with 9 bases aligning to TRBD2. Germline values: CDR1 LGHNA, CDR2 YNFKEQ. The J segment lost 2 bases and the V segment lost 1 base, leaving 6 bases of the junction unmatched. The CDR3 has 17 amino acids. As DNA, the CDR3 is TGTGCCAGCAGCCAAGTCAAGCTAGCGGGAACCTACAATGAGCAGTTCTTC. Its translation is CASSQVKLAGTYNEQFF.

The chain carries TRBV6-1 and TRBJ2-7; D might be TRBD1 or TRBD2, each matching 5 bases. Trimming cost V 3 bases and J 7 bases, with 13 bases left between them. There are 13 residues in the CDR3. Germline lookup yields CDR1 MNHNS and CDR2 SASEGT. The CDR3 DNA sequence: TGTGCCAGCAGTGAGCAGGGACCCGGGGAGCAGTACTTC. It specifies CASSEQGPGEQYF.

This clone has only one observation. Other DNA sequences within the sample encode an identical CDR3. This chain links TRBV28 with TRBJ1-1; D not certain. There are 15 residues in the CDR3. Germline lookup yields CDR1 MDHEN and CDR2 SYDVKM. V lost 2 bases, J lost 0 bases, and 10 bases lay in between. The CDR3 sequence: CASSLGTAMNTEAFF. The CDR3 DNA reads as TGTGCCAGCAGTTTAGGCACAGCCATGAACACTGAAGCTTTCTTT.

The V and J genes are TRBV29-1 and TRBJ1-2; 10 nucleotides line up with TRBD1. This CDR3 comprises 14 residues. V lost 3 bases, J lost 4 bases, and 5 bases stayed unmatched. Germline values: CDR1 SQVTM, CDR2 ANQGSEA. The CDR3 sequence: CSVDPGQGIYGYTF. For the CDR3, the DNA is TGCAGCGTTGACCCGGGACAGGGGATCTATGGCTACACCTTC.

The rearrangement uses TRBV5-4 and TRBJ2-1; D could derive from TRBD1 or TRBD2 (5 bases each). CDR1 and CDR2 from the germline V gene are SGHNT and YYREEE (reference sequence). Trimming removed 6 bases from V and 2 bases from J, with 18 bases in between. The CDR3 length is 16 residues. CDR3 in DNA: TGTGCCAGCACCGGTGGGGGTTTACAGACCTACAATGAGCAGTTCTTC. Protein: CASTGGGLQTYNEQFF.

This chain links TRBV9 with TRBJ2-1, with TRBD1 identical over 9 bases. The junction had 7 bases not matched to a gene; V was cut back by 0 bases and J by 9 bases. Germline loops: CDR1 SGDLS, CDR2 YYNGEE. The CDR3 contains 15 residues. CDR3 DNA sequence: TGTGCCAGCAGCGTAGGGGGACAGGGATATGGTGAGCAGTTCTTC. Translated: CASSVGGQGYGEQFF.

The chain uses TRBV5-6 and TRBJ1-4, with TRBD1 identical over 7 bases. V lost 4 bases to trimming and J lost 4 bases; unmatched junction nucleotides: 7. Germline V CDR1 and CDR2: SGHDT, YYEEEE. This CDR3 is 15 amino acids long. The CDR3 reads CASSPTGQYNEKLFF. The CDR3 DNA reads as TGTGCCAGCAGCCCAACGGGACAGTATAATGAAAAACTGTTTTTT.

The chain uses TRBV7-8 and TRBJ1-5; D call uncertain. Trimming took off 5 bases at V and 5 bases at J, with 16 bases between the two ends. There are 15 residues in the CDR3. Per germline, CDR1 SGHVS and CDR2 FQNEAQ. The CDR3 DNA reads TGTGCCAGCAGCCGGACGGTCCTTTTGGATCAGCCCCAGCATTTT. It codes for CASSRTVLLDQPQHF.